A selection of T cell receptor beta chains follows, all from one sample in a study of blood T cell repertoires in COVID-19. Profiling relied on immunoSEQ multiplex PCR, and the TCRdb table lists in-frame clones only, not all of them. The sample carries 150,000 to 200,000 clones, about 80% recorded once. The specimen was peripheral blood. The receptors originated from a woman aged 70-85 years with acute or convalescent COVID-19. The CDR3 runs from the conserved cysteine through the conserved F or W. D genes are given only for firm matches. Expanded clones are given a class, and other clones once, few, many or no size at all.

v_gene	len	d_gene	j_gene	abundance	CDR3nt	CDR3aa
TRBV3-1/TRBV3-2	17	TRBD1	TRBJ1-1	-	TGTGCCAGCAGCCTTAGGACAGGGGTTCCCCCGAACACTGAAGCTTTCTTT	CASSLRTGVPPNTEAFF
TRBV28	17	TRBD2	TRBJ2-7	-	TGTGCCAGCAGTCCTCCTGGAGGTACTAGCGGGATCTACGAGCAGTACTTC	CASSPPGGTSGIYEQYF
TRBV30	16	-	TRBJ2-1	-	TGTGCCTGGAGTCGTATTACAGGTGGCGCCTACAATGAGCAGTTCTTC	CAWSRITGGAYNEQFF
TRBV20-1	12	-	TRBJ1-5	-	TGCAGTGCTAGTTATAGCAATCAGCCCCAGCATTTT	CSASYSNQPQHF
TRBV5-8	16	TRBD1	TRBJ1-2	-	TGTGCCAGCAGCTTGGTCGGGACAGGGGGCTTCTATGGCTACACCTTC	CASSLVGTGGFYGYTF
TRBV27	19	TRBD2	TRBJ2-2	few	TGTGCCAGCAGTTCCCGGACTAGCGGCCAGGGTCGGAACACCGGGGAGCTGTTTTTT	CASSSRTSGQGRNTGELFF
TRBV28	15	TRBD1	TRBJ2-5	-	TGTGCCAGCAGAGCTTCGGGGACAGCCCAAGAGACCCAGTACTTC	CASRASGTAQETQYF
TRBV7-6	16	-	TRBJ2-1	few	TGTGCCAGCAGCTCACTTAGAGGCCCACAACCCGATGAGCAGTTCTTC	CASSSLRGPQPDEQFF
TRBV27	15	-	TRBJ1-5	-	TGTGCCAGCAGTTTATCCAGGGTCGGTAATCAGCCCCAGCATTTT	CASSLSRVGNQPQHF
TRBV11-3	15	-	TRBJ2-6	-	TGTGCCAGCAGCTTGGGGCCCGGGGGGGCCAACGTCCTGACTTTC	CASSLGPGGANVLTF
TRBV28	15	TRBD1	TRBJ2-2	-	TGTGCCAGCAGCCCCGGGACAGGGTGGTCCGGGGAGCTGTTTTTT	CASSPGTGWSGELFF
TRBV27	12	-	TRBJ2-7	few	TGTGCCAGCAGTTTCCTGGCGGGAGAGCAGTACTTC	CASSFLAGEQYF
TRBV6-5	14	-	TRBJ1-2	-	TGTGCCAGCAGGGGGGGGAACACCGGTGATGGCTACACCTTC	CASRGGNTGDGYTF
TRBV30	12	-	TRBJ2-7	-	TGTGCCTGGAGCGGGGGAGACTACGAGCAGTACTTC	CAWSGGDYEQYF
TRBV4-2	15	-	TRBJ2-2	few	TGTGCCAGCAGGGAATCAGGGATAGTTTCCGGGGAGCTGTTTTTT	CASRESGIVSGELFF
TRBV9	13	-	TRBJ1-2	once	TGTGCCAGCAGCTACGACGGAGACTATGGCTACACCTTC	CASSYDGDYGYTF
TRBV5-1	17	TRBD2	TRBJ2-3	-	TGCGCCAGCAGCTCCGATGTACTAGCGGGGGGTATAGATACGCAGTATTTT	CASSSDVLAGGIDTQYF
TRBV2	15	TRBD1	TRBJ2-7	-	TGTGCCAGCAGTGAGACGACAGGGGGATCCTACGAGCAGTACTTC	CASSETTGGSYEQYF
TRBV18	14	TRBD1	TRBJ1-1	-	TGTGCCAGCTCACGCGAAGCCCTCGGGGACAGGGCTTTCTTT	CASSREALGDRAFF
TRBV5-1	14	-	TRBJ2-7	-	TGCGCCAGCAGCTTGGTAGGCGGTTCCTACGAGCAGTACTTC	CASSLVGGSYEQYF
TRBV15	17	-	TRBJ2-1	-	TGTGCCACCAGCAGGCAAGGAGGGCAGGGGGTCCACAATGAGCAGTTCTTC	CATSRQGGQGVHNEQFF